The rows below give T cell receptor beta chains drawn from one sample of a study of STAT5B mutations in CD4+ large granular lymphocyte leukemia. Produced via immunoSEQ multiplex PCR; TCRdb's table is partial and in-frame only. The table shows 30,000 to 40,000 clones, with roughly 85% occurring only once. The sample comprised CD4+ T cells from blood buffy coats. The receptors derive from a human donor in good health. The conserved cysteine and the conserved F or W are not part of the CDR3 here. D genes are given only for firm matches.

cdr3_aa v_call d_call j_call
ASSYMNTEAF TRBV6-6 NA TRBJ1-1
ASSEAGGQGNYGYT TRBV6-1 TRBD1 TRBJ1-2
ASSGTGRYGYT TRBV10-1 NA TRBJ1-2
ASSLNSGTDTQY TRBV7-2 NA TRBJ2-3
ASSPRSRENYGYT TRBV18 NA TRBJ1-2
ASSTTGYGYT TRBV28 NA TRBJ1-2
ASAWGAEGYT TRBV12-5 NA TRBJ1-2
ASSLGLIGTDTQY TRBV7-8 NA TRBJ2-3
ASSYSTGRDEAF TRBV6-5 TRBD1 TRBJ1-1
ASSFEDFTEAF TRBV7-2 NA TRBJ1-1
ASSGGQRVTQETQY TRBV25-1 NA TRBJ2-5
ASSPAPGGTEAF TRBV5-1 NA TRBJ1-1
AISEWGTGGNNSPLH TRBV10-3 TRBD1 TRBJ1-6
ASIGTGRSNEKLF TRBV6-1 TRBD1 TRBJ1-4
ASSLKGNTEAF TRBV11-3 NA TRBJ1-1
ASSFGGVSSYEQY TRBV7-6 NA TRBJ2-7
ASSYDRGTDTQY TRBV7-3 TRBD1 TRBJ2-3
ASSYDGTGAQGFGYT TRBV7-6 TRBD1 TRBJ1-2
ASSLTGYSNQPQH TRBV27 NA TRBJ1-5
ASTQEGFRSGNEQF TRBV9 NA TRBJ2-1
ATTTIATNEKLF TRBV6-5 NA TRBJ1-4
ASGGQGAGEQY TRBV2 TRBD1 TRBJ2-7
ASESLGTQY TRBV28 NA TRBJ2-3
ASSRSSGATEAF TRBV7-8 NA TRBJ1-1
ASSLEAYTDTQY TRBV5-1 NA TRBJ2-3
ASSIEPGGNQPQH TRBV19 NA TRBJ1-5
ASSPPGAGYGYT TRBV28 NA TRBJ1-2
ASSWNRGGNQPQH TRBV5-5 TRBD1 TRBJ1-5
ASSLARSSYNEQF TRBV5-4 NA TRBJ2-1
ASSIQGSTGELF TRBV19 NA TRBJ2-2
ASSLDGTIGYT TRBV6-5 NA TRBJ1-2
ASSIAATGAKYGYT TRBV19 TRBD1 TRBJ1-2
SVAYAGSSYEQY TRBV29-1 NA TRBJ2-7
ASSQEPGYPGGTDTQY TRBV4-1 NA TRBJ2-3
ASSPQVPPYEQY TRBV28 NA TRBJ2-7
ASTSDQNSPLH TRBV7-2 NA TRBJ1-6
ASSQDLVAGALLIYNEQF TRBV4-1 TRBD2 TRBJ2-1
SVEKGLGGTGELF TRBV29-1 TRBD2 TRBJ2-2
ASSSGTGYYEQY TRBV7-9 TRBD1 TRBJ2-7
ASAREANYGYT TRBV5-1 NA TRBJ1-2
ASSEGVGYEQY TRBV10-1 NA TRBJ2-7
ASSLWRSKHEQY TRBV28 NA TRBJ2-7
AWSSEDVYNEKLF TRBV30 NA TRBJ1-4
ASSSDGTTAETQY TRBV5-1 NA TRBJ2-5
ASRLGQGARDTQY TRBV19 TRBD1 TRBJ2-3
ASSTRLAGNNEQF TRBV6-5 TRBD2 TRBJ2-1
ASSEHPRQTYGYT TRBV25-1 NA TRBJ1-2
ASKVGADTEAF TRBV5-1 NA TRBJ1-1
AWSGDREEQPQH TRBV30 TRBD1 TRBJ1-5
ASRRGQETQY TRBV19 NA TRBJ2-5
AWERGGNTIY TRBV30 NA TRBJ1-3
ASSLWGTAVSGANVLT TRBV28 TRBD1 TRBJ2-6
AISDWRNQETQY TRBV10-3 NA TRBJ2-5